This T cell receptor (beta chain) was identified in a study of shared clonotypes between healthy human individuals. Here immunoSEQ multiplex PCR was the method, and the copy in TCRdb shows in-frame clones only, minus some. The data hold approximately 1.1 million clones, with about 84% observed a single time. CDR3 length: 12 amino acids. The germline CDR1 and CDR2 sequences are SNHLY and FYNNEI. V was cut by 6 bases and J by 6 bases, with 12 bases left in between. This rearrangement joins TRBV2 to TRBJ2-7; D ambiguous. The receptor comes from a man aged 18 to 35 in good health. Some clones in this sample may be carry-over from other donors' samples. Sequenced sample: memory CD4+ T cells from PBMCs. Subset reported: CD45RA-negative fraction. CDR3 amino acids: CASSTRGSEQYF. CDR3 nucleotides: TGTGCCAGCAGCACGCGAGGCAGCGAGCAGTACTTC.